These 5 T cell receptor beta chains came from one sample sequenced in a study of neurological immune-mediated disorders. TCRdb re-derived calls from the 5' RACE reads in MiXCR, one entry per CDR3 protein. The sample includes roughly 80,000 distinct CDR3 sequences, about a sixth of them seen just once. Sequencing input: PBMCs. These receptors were obtained from a woman aged 40 to 50 in good health.

This clonotype has a count of ten or more. The chain uses TRBV7-3 and TRBJ2-2; 7 positions match TRBD2. From germline, CDR1 is SGHTA and CDR2 FQGTGA. CDR3 length: 15 residues. Unmatched junction bases numbered 5, after V lost 1 base and J lost 6 bases. CDR3 amino acids: CASSLMAGGAGELFF. The CDR3 DNA follows: TGTGCCAGCAGCTTAATGGCTGGGGGGGCCGGGGAGCTGTTTTTT. Using reference TRBV7-3 and TRBJ2-2 for the parts outside the CDR3, the full variable domain is GAGVSQTPSNKVTEKGKYVELRCDPISGHTALYWYRQSLGQGPEFLIYFQGTGAADDSGLPNDRFFAVRPEGSVSTLKIQRTERGDSAVYLCASSLMAGGAGELFFGEGSRLTVL.

This clonotype was seen a few times. This chain connects TRBV7-8 to TRBJ2-7; possible D gene TRBD1, 5 bases. V was trimmed by 1 base and J by 4 bases, leaving 14 bases between them. CDR1 and CDR2 (germline): SGHVS, FQNEAQ. This CDR3 spans 15 amino acids. DNA of the CDR3: TGTGCCAGCAGCTTAGGTCCAGGGCCAGGGTACGAGCAGTACGTC. Amino acid sequence: CASSLGPGPGYEQYV.

Many counts were recorded for this clonotype. The rearrangement joins TRBV20-1 to TRBJ2-1; 7 bases align to TRBD2. Germline V gene data show CDR1 as DFQATT and CDR2 as SNEGSKA (reference sequence). The CDR3 is made up of 15 amino acids. J was trimmed by 4 bases and V by 3 bases; bases with no gene match: 9. The CDR3 nucleotides read TGCAGTGCTAGGGAGGCGGGGGTAGGATACAATGAGCAGTTCTTC. Translation: CSAREAGVGYNEQFF.

This clonotype showed up many times. The chain combines TRBV4-3 with TRBJ1-5; D gene unclear. V dropped 0 bases and J dropped 7 bases, with 7 bases sitting between them. The germline CDR1 and CDR2 sequences are LGHNA and YSLEER. This CDR3 region has 13 residues. The CDR3 nucleotides are TGCGCCAGCAGCCAAGAGAGGAACCAGCCCCAGCATTTT. Residues: CASSQERNQPQHF.

This clonotype was detected many times. The chain combines TRBV5-6 with TRBJ1-2; no reliable D call. Per the germline V gene, CDR1 is SGHDT and CDR2 is YYEEEE. The CDR3 totals 16 residues. The V end was cut by 4 bases, the J end by 0 bases, with 16 bases between. The CDR3 DNA is TGTGCCAGCAGCCCAACCGGCGCTTCAGCTAACTATGGCTACACCTTC. This encodes CASSPTGASANYGYTF.